This T cell receptor beta chain was sequenced during a study of blood T cell repertoires in COVID-19. The overall study: Donors in the United States, Italy and Spain gave samples during acute or convalescent COVID-19.

The CDR3 sequence is 14 residues long. CDR1 and CDR2 from the germline V gene are LNHDA and SQIVND (reference sequence). Trimming cost V 3 bases and J 8 bases; bases outside gene matches: 5. Under the authors' procedure: Estimation of nucleated cell counts relied on the amplification of reference gene primers. Generated by immunoSEQ multiplex PCR, the TCRdb table keeps only in-frame clones and is missing some. Clone size and V and J calls were adopted from that table, with D and trimming inferred from the DNA. This sample has 130,000 to 150,000 clones, with over 80% found just once. With respect to this clone: Other nucleotide sequences from this sample produce the same CDR3.

The receptor was derived from a man in his fifties who had recovered from COVID-19. Sample: peripheral blood. This chain links TRBV19 with TRBJ2-2; 8 bases map to TRBD1. The CDR3 spells CASSIGQGAGELFF. CDR3 sequence (DNA): TGTGCCAGTAGTATCGGTCAGGGGGCTGGGGAGCTGTTTTTT.